Listed here are 30 T cell receptor beta chains from one sample, sequenced in a study of OX40 agonist ivuxolimab in advanced cancers. TCRdb's copy holds only in-frame clones and misses some; the assay was immunoSEQ multiplex PCR. Of tens of thousands of clones listed, nearly 80% were seen once; the top ten hold 2% to 2.5%. Sequencing used CD4+ or CD8+ T cells sorted from blood, obtained in a trial of the OX40 agonist ivuxolimab. The origin of the receptors is an adult with an advanced solid tumor such as melanoma, head and neck, liver or kidney cancer.

This chain links TRBV10-1 with TRBJ2-1, with 7 positions matching TRBD2. V trimming: 3 bases; J trimming: 9 bases; junction bases outside the gene matches: 11. Germline-derived CDR1 and CDR2 are WNHNN and SYGVQD (reference sequence). The CDR3 runs 15 residues. The DNA for the CDR3 is TGCGCCAGCAGTGAAGGCGGGGGTGCCAAGAGTGAGCAGTTCTTC. This encodes CASSEGGGAKSEQFF.

V gene TRBV10-1 combines with J gene TRBJ2-3, with 13 nucleotides matching TRBD2. With 6 bases clipped from V and 1 base from J, the junction kept 7 bases outside the gene matches. Germline CDR1 and CDR2: WNHNN and SYGVQD (reference sequence). This CDR3 spans 17 amino acids. The CDR3 protein is CASSRGLAGSGTDTQYF. CDR3 bases: TGCGCCAGCAGCCGGGGACTAGCGGGATCGGGCACAGATACGCAGTATTTT.

This chain uses TRBV7-9 with TRBJ1-4; perhaps TRBD1 as D (5 bases). The germline CDR1 and CDR2 sequences are SEHNR and FQNEAQ (reference sequence). This CDR3 comprises 14 residues. Trimming removed 3 bases from V and 8 bases from J, with 13 bases in between. CDR3 sequence reads: CASSLTGTREKLFF. The CDR3 DNA follows: TGTGCCAGCAGCTTGACCGGGACCCGAGAAAAACTGTTTTTT. The whole variable domain, remainder taken from reference TRBV7-9 and TRBJ1-4, is DTGVSQNPRHKITKRGQNVTFRCDPISEHNRLYWYRQTLGQGPEFLTYFQNEAQLEKSRLLSDRFSAERPKGSFSTLEIQRTEQGDSAMYLCASSLTGTREKLFFGSGTQLSVL.

The J gene is TRBJ1-6, the V gene TRBV7-2, with D maybe TRBD1 (6 bases). This CDR3 comprises 14 residues. V dropped 5 bases and J dropped 8 bases, with 13 bases sitting between them. The V gene's germline CDR1 is SGHTA and CDR2 FQGNSA. CDR3 loop: CASSPRGADSPLHF. CDR3 nucleotide sequence: TGTGCCAGCAGCCCGAGGGGGGCCGATTCACCCCTCCACTTT.

The DNA for the CDR3 is TGTGCCAGCAGCCATACAAGCTATTTGAACACCGGGGAGCTGTTTTTT. It codes for CASSHTSYLNTGELFF. The chain recombines TRBV7-2 with TRBJ2-2; D is uncertain. This CDR3 is 16 amino acids long. The V end was cut by 5 bases, the J end by 1 base, with 14 bases between. Looked up from germline, CDR1 is SGHTA and CDR2 is FQGNSA.

The chain carries TRBV19 and TRBJ1-1; D not resolved. The CDR3 has 16 residues. Germline CDR1 LNHDA, CDR2 SQIVND (reference sequence). V was shortened by 1 base and J by 1 base, with 13 bases between the two germline ends. The CDR3 nucleotides read TGTGCCAGTAGTATAGCGTTGGGCGAGGAGAACACTGAAGCTTTCTTT. It encodes CASSIALGEENTEAFF.

The V and J genes are TRBV9 and TRBJ2-5, with D unresolved. The CDR3 has 13 residues. Trimming removed 0 bases from V and 5 bases from J, with 8 bases in between. Germline-derived CDR1 and CDR2 are SGDLS and YYNGEE. CDR3 bases: TGTGCCAGCAGCGTAGGGCCCACGGAGACCCAGTACTTC. Translating it yields CASSVGPTETQYF.

This clone has only one observation. The V and J genes are TRBV19 and TRBJ2-1; 9 nucleotides line up with TRBD2. Looked up from germline, CDR1 is LNHDA and CDR2 is SQIVND (reference sequence). The CDR3 spans 17 residues. J was trimmed by 3 bases and V by 5 bases; bases with no gene match: 11. The CDR3, as DNA: TGTGCCAGTAGTCCAGGGGCCGGGACTAGCTTCTACAATGAGCAGTTCTTC. Residues: CASSPGAGTSFYNEQFF.

The rearrangement joins TRBV5-6 to TRBJ1-6; no definite D call. The CDR3 extends over 16 amino acids. Germline V gene sequence: CDR1 SGHDT, CDR2 YYEEEE. Between the trimmed V and J ends, which lost 4 bases and 7 bases, there was a span of 18 bases. Here the CDR3 DNA reads TGTGCCAGCAGCCACGGCGGAGGGCCAGTAAATTCACCCCTCCACTTT. Translated, it gives CASSHGGGPVNSPLHF.

This chain connects TRBV25-1 to TRBJ1-2; weak D call: TRBD1 (6 bases). Trimming pared 3 bases from V and 4 bases from J, leaving 12 bases between. The length of the CDR3 is 14 residues. The germline gives CDR1 MGHDK, CDR2 SYGVNS. The CDR3 nucleotides are TGTGCCAGCAGTGATCCAGGGGCGCCCTATGGCTACACCTTC. Amino acids: CASSDPGAPYGYTF.

V gene TRBV12-5 combines with J gene TRBJ1-2; D is perhaps TRBD1 (5 bases). From germline, CDR1 is LGHNT and CDR2 FRNRAP. CDR3 length: 13 residues. The V gene lost 3 bases and the J gene lost 7 bases, with 12 bases spanning the gap. Written as DNA, the CDR3 is TGTGCTAGTGGTTTACCTGGGGCGGGTGGCTACACCTTC. It encodes CASGLPGAGGYTF. The full variable domain, its missing parts supplied by reference TRBV12-5 and TRBJ1-2, is DARVTQTPRHKVTEMGQEVTMRCQPILGHNTVFWYRQTMMQGLELLAYFRNRAPLDDSGMPKDRFSAEMPDATLATLKIQPSEPRDSAVYFCASGLPGAGGYTFGSGTRLTVV.

V is TRBV5-5 and J is TRBJ2-1; 13 positions match TRBD2. V shed 4 bases and J 4 bases; nucleotides not matched to a gene: 5. The CDR3 runs 16 residues. CDR1 SGHKS and CDR2 YYEKEE come from the germline V gene (reference sequence). CDR3 DNA: TGTGCCAGCAGCCAGGGACTAGCGGGGCTTTACAATGAGCAGTTCTTC. It encodes CASSQGLAGLYNEQFF.

The CDR3 DNA is TGTGCCAGCAGTTCTGATAGGGACAGGGTCAACGAGCAGTACTTC. The encoded protein is CASSSDRDRVNEQYF. The rearrangement uses TRBV6-6 and TRBJ2-7; 9 nucleotides line up with TRBD1. J was trimmed by 5 bases and V by 4 bases; bases with no gene match: 9. Germline V lookup: CDR1 MNHNY, CDR2 SVGAGI (reference sequence). The CDR3 contains 15 residues.

CDR3 sequence (DNA): TGTGCCAGCAGCCTGAACAGGGGAGTCGCAATGAACACTGAAGCTTTCTTT. Its protein product is CASSLNRGVAMNTEAFF. V gene TRBV7-9 combines with J gene TRBJ1-1, with 7 positions matching TRBD1. The CDR3 has 17 residues. The J segment lost 0 bases and the V segment lost 5 bases, leaving 12 bases of the junction unmatched. In germline, CDR1 is SEHNR, CDR2 FQNEAQ (reference sequence). The entire variable domain, with the rest obtained from reference TRBV7-9 and TRBJ1-1, is as follows: DTGVSQNPRHKITKRGQNVTFRCDPISEHNRLYWYRQTLGQGPEFLTYFQNEAQLEKSRLLSDRFSAERPKGSFSTLEIQRTEQGDSAMYLCASSLNRGVAMNTEAFFGQGTRLTVV.

This clone has just a few counts. The chain links TRBV28 to TRBJ1-4; 10 bases agree with TRBD1. This CDR3 has 15 residues. Germline values: CDR1 MDHEN, CDR2 SYDVKM. Unmatched junction bases numbered 2, after V lost 2 bases and J lost 5 bases. The DNA of the CDR3 is TGTGCCAGCAGTTTAAGACAGGGGGCCAATGAAAAACTGTTTTTT. This encodes CASSLRQGANEKLFF.

The chain carries TRBV9 and TRBJ2-3; TRBD2 agrees at 7 bases. The germline CDR1 and CDR2 sequences are SGDLS and YYNGEE. The CDR3 is made up of 14 amino acids. V shed 3 bases, J shed 0 bases, and the junction held 1 base outside the gene matches. For the CDR3, the DNA is TGTGCCAGCAGCGGTAGCGGGAGCACAGATACGCAGTATTTT. It encodes CASSGSGSTDTQYF. The full variable domain, with the rest looked up from reference TRBV9 and TRBJ2-3, is DSGVTQTPKHLITATGQRVTLRCSPRSGDLSVYWYQQSLDQGLQFLIQYYNGEERAKGNILERFSAQQFPDLHSELNLSSLELGDSALYFCASSGSGSTDTQYFGPGTRLTVL.

J is TRBJ1-4 and V is TRBV7-2, with a tentative D call TRBD1 (6 bases). This CDR3 spans 15 amino acids. V was clipped by 5 bases and J by 5 bases, with 15 bases between them. Per germline, CDR1 SGHTA and CDR2 FQGNSA. The CDR3 DNA is TGTGCCAGCAGCCCTTCCACAGGGACGAATGAAAAACTGTTTTTT. This gives the protein CASSPSTGTNEKLFF.

This clone has only a few counts. J is TRBJ2-2 and V is TRBV7-2, with 8 bases fitting TRBD2. Germline assignment: CDR1 SGHTA and CDR2 FQGNSA. This CDR3 is 16 amino acids long. J gave up 4 bases and V 3 bases, and 7 bases lay outside the gene matches. Written as DNA, the CDR3 is TGTGCCAGCAGCTTTTCGCGGGGGGCGGGCACCGGGGAGCTGTTTTTT. Amino acid sequence: CASSFSRGAGTGELFF.

This chain uses TRBV6-6 with TRBJ1-4; 7 bases match TRBD1. CDR3 size: 14 residues. The germline V gene has CDR1 MNHNY and CDR2 SVGAGI (reference sequence). The trim removed 7 bases at V and 7 bases at J, leaving 9 bases unmatched. Here the CDR3 DNA reads TGTGCCAGCACCGTAACAGGGGATCCTGAAAAACTGTTTTTT. Protein product: CASTVTGDPEKLFF.

This rearrangement joins TRBV7-9 to TRBJ1-4; possibly TRBD1 for D (6 bases). This CDR3 is built from 16 residues. V dropped 3 bases and J dropped 8 bases, with 19 bases sitting between them. Germline CDR1 SEHNR, CDR2 FQNEAQ (reference sequence). The CDR3 region has the DNA TGTGCCAGCAGCTTGGGAGGAAAGGGGGAGAGGGAAAAACTGTTTTTT. This codes for CASSLGGKGEREKLFF.

The V and J genes are TRBV5-5 and TRBJ1-2; maybe TRBD1 (5 bases). V dropped 3 bases and J dropped 8 bases, with 17 bases sitting between them. The CDR3 consists of 14 residues. Germline CDR1 SGHKS, CDR2 YYEKEE (reference sequence). DNA for the CDR3: TGTGCCAGCAGCTCCCCGGGGGGTGTTAGGGGCTACACCTTC. Translation gives CASSSPGGVRGYTF.

The chain is built from TRBV28 and TRBJ2-7; the D is unclear. The ends were cut back, 6 bases at V and 0 bases at J, with 9 bases in the middle. Germline assignment: CDR1 MDHEN and CDR2 SYDVKM. The length of the CDR3 is 13 residues. The CDR3 here is CASRRSSSYEQYF. CDR3 bases: TGTGCCAGCAGGAGGAGCAGCTCCTACGAGCAGTACTTC.

The CDR3 DNA follows: TGCGCCAGCAGCTTGCTATTGGCACCCGACAGGGATGAAAAACTGTTTTTT. Its protein is CASSLLLAPDRDEKLFF. The rearrangement uses TRBV5-1 and TRBJ1-4; 7 positions match TRBD1. Germline V gene sequence: CDR1 SGHRS, CDR2 YFSETQ. The CDR3 has 17 amino acids. After removal of 1 base from V and 6 bases from J, the junction contained 12 bases not matched to a gene.

The rearrangement joins TRBV6-5 to TRBJ1-5; the D is unclear. This CDR3 has 12 residues. V dropped 6 bases and J dropped 1 base, with 4 bases sitting between them. The V gene's germline CDR1 is MNHEY and CDR2 SVGAGI. The CDR3 bases are TGTGCCAGCAGAACGAGCAATCAGCCCCAGCATTTT. Translating it yields CASRTSNQPQHF.

This chain uses TRBV28 with TRBJ1-4; no firm D call. The germline V gene encodes CDR1 MDHEN and CDR2 SYDVKM. The CDR3 is 14 amino acids. Trimming cost V 6 bases and J 0 bases, with 8 bases left between them. The CDR3 DNA reads TGTGCCAGCAGGGAAACAGCAACTAATGAAAAACTGTTTTTT. Translating it yields CASRETATNEKLFF.

The V call is TRBV7-9, the J call TRBJ1-4; 7 bases align to TRBD1. The CDR3 spans 17 residues. The trim removed 5 bases at V and 7 bases at J, leaving 16 bases unmatched. Germline CDR1 SEHNR, CDR2 FQNEAQ (reference sequence). The CDR3 loop reads CASSPYGRGQTFEKLFF. The CDR3 DNA sequence: TGTGCCAGCAGCCCCTATGGTAGGGGGCAGACGTTTGAAAAACTGTTTTTT.

This clone has a single count. The rearrangement links TRBV4-1 to TRBJ2-7, with D possibly matching TRBD1 (6 bases). The germline V gene has CDR1 MGHRA and CDR2 YSYEKL. This CDR3 is 15 amino acids long. The germline V and J ends were trimmed by 4 bases and 5 bases, with 18 bases remaining between them. The CDR3 nucleotides are TGCGCCAGCAGCCTGTCGACGACAGGCCCCCACGAGCAGTACTTC. This gives the protein CASSLSTTGPHEQYF.

This rearrangement joins TRBV5-1 to TRBJ1-4; D unresolved. The CDR3 spans 17 residues. Trimming shortened V by 0 bases and J by 0 bases, and 12 bases separated the two germline ends. CDR1 and CDR2 from the germline V gene are SGHRS and YFSETQ. Written as DNA, the CDR3 is TGCGCCAGCAGCTTGGCAGGCAGCCTTGCAACTAATGAAAAACTGTTTTTT. Its translation: CASSLAGSLATNEKLFF.

This chain joins TRBV2 and TRBJ1-1; D uncertain. V was shortened by 3 bases and J by 4 bases, with 9 bases between the two germline ends. Germline CDR1 and CDR2: SNHLY and FYNNEI. This CDR3 has 13 amino acids. CDR3 in amino acids: CASSDNWGTEAFF. Here the CDR3 DNA reads TGTGCCAGCAGTGATAATTGGGGCACTGAAGCTTTCTTT.

In DNA form, the CDR3 reads TGTGCCAGCAGCAAGCGGACAGGTGGGGATCAGCCCCAGCATTTT. Translated: CASSKRTGGDQPQHF. V gene TRBV7-2 combines with J gene TRBJ1-5; 7 bases match TRBD1. The CDR3 is made up of 15 amino acids. With V trimmed by 5 bases and J by 5 bases, 9 bases remained unmatched. Looked up from germline, CDR1 is SGHTA and CDR2 is FQGNSA.